The 20 T cell receptor beta chains below all came from one sample that was sequenced in a study of Ad26.COV2.S vaccination and SARS-CoV-2 variants. Profiled with immunoSEQ multiplex PCR; TCRdb holds only in-frame clones, not every one. The top ten hold more than 1.5% of the sample, which has under 500,000 clones, roughly 90% seen once. The treatment: about 20 received Ad26.COV2.S at low or high dose, single or two shots; 5 received placebo; per-sample allocation not given. Collection of samples fell on day 63 after the first vaccine or placebo injection. The starting material was peripheral blood, obtained in a trial of Ad26.COV2.S vaccine versus placebo. The source of these receptors is a person between 18 and 65 years old who received the Ad26.COV2.S COVID-19 vaccine or a placebo.

The CDR3 DNA reads as TGTGCCAGCAGCGTTCTGCTGGGGGCGGCCGGGGAGCTGTTTTTT. This sequence encodes CASSVLLGAAGELFF. V and J are TRBV9 and TRBJ2-2; TRBD1 is a possible D gene (6 bases). The V end was cut by 2 bases, the J end by 6 bases, with 14 bases between. This CDR3 contains 15 residues. Germline V CDR1 and CDR2: SGDLS, YYNGEE.

The V and J genes are TRBV18 and TRBJ1-5, with 8 bases that match TRBD1. CDR1 and CDR2 (germline): KGHSH, LQKENI. Germline trimming cut 1 base from V and 9 bases from J; bases unmatched to any gene: 11. The CDR3 consists of 16 residues. The CDR3 DNA reads as TGTGCCAGCTCACCACTTGCCCTGACAGGGGAAGGGCCCCAGCATTTT. It specifies CASSPLALTGEGPQHF. The full variable domain, rest sourced from reference TRBV18 and TRBJ1-5, is NAGVMQNPRHLVRRRGQEARLRCSPMKGHSHVYWYRQLPEEGLKFMVYLQKENIIDESGMPKERFSAEFPKEGPSILRIQQVVRGDSAAYFCASSPLALTGEGPQHFGDGTRLSIL.

The gene calls are TRBV7-9 and TRBJ2-5; the match to TRBD2 covers 7 bases. V dropped 2 bases and J dropped 1; count of bases not matched to a gene: 7. This CDR3 is built from 16 residues. Germline V CDR1 and CDR2: SEHNR, FQNEAQ (reference sequence). The CDR3 sequence: CASSLWLAAIQETQYF. The CDR3 DNA reads TGTGCCAGCAGCTTATGGCTAGCGGCGATCCAAGAGACCCAGTACTTC.

The CDR3 here is CASSDSGLFSGNTIYF. The CDR3 region has the DNA TGTGCCAGCAGCGACTCGGGACTCTTCTCTGGAAACACCATATATTTT. The chain recombines TRBV9 with TRBJ1-3; D is perhaps TRBD1 (5 bases). V shed 3 bases and J shed 0 bases, with 13 bases lying between them. The length of the CDR3 is 16 residues. Looked up from germline, CDR1 is SGDLS and CDR2 is YYNGEE.

The J gene is TRBJ2-1, the V gene TRBV19; D might be TRBD2 (7 bases). The CDR3 loop spans 16 amino acids. Germline CDR1 and CDR2: LNHDA and SQIVND (reference sequence). Trimming removed 0 bases from V and 4 bases from J, with 13 bases in between. The CDR3 sequence: CASSIDVRGAYNEQFF. CDR3 bases: TGTGCCAGTAGTATAGATGTCCGGGGGGCGTACAATGAGCAGTTCTTC.

J is TRBJ1-1 and V is TRBV27; no definite D call. Germline V gene sequence: CDR1 MNHEY, CDR2 SMNVEV (reference sequence). The CDR3 contains 13 residues. V lost 3 bases and J 3 bases, leaving 8 bases between the germline ends. CDR3 residues: CASSLIGYTEAFF. In nucleotides, the CDR3 is TGTGCCAGCAGTTTGATAGGGTACACTGAAGCTTTCTTT.

The CDR3 reads CASTVGQFTDTQYF. In DNA, the CDR3 is TGTGCCAGCACCGTCGGACAGTTCACAGATACGCAGTATTTT. V gene TRBV5-6 combines with J gene TRBJ2-3; D perhaps matches TRBD1 (6 bases). CDR1 is SGHDT and CDR2 is YYEEEE in the germline V gene. The CDR3 totals 14 residues. The V end lost 6 bases, the J end lost 2 bases, and 13 bases lay between the germline ends.

V usage is TRBV5-5 and J usage is TRBJ2-3; weak D call: TRBD2 (6 bases). The ends were cut back, 7 bases at V and 0 bases at J, with 12 bases in the middle. This CDR3 is built from 14 residues. Germline V lookup: CDR1 SGHKS, CDR2 YYEKEE (reference sequence). The CDR3 protein is CASERGGSTDTQYF. DNA of the CDR3: TGTGCCAGCGAGAGGGGAGGCAGCACAGATACGCAGTATTTT. Filled out from reference TRBV5-5 and TRBJ2-3, the complete variable domain reads DAGVTQSPTHLIKTRGQQVTLRCSPISGHKSVSWYQQVLGQGPQFIFQYYEKEERGRGNFPDRFSARQFPNYSSELNVNALLLGDSALYLCASERGGSTDTQYFGPGTRLTVL.

The chain joins TRBV19 to TRBJ1-6; no definite D call. The V end lost 5 bases, the J end lost 4 bases, and 9 bases lay between the germline ends. Germline V gives CDR1 LNHDA, CDR2 SQIVND (reference sequence). The CDR3 runs 14 residues. CDR3 sequence (DNA): TGTGCCAGTAGTCCTCTAATGTATAATTCACCCCTCCACTTT. Its protein is CASSPLMYNSPLHF.

The chain is built from TRBV2 and TRBJ2-7; D unclear. The CDR3 totals 11 residues. Germline V gives CDR1 SNHLY, CDR2 FYNNEI. The V gene lost 8 bases and the J gene lost 4 bases, with 9 bases spanning the gap. The CDR3 loop is CASGSWYEQYF. CDR3 coding DNA: TGTGCCAGCGGAAGCTGGTACGAGCAGTACTTC.

This chain links TRBV4-1 with TRBJ2-7; the D gene is possibly TRBD1 (5 bases). V lost 1 base and J lost 1, with 14 bases in between. CDR3 length: 16 residues. Germline V lookup: CDR1 MGHRA, CDR2 YSYEKL. CDR3 in DNA: TGCGCCAGCAGCCAAGGCAATGCGGACAAGTCCTACGAGCAGTACTTC. Translated: CASSQGNADKSYEQYF.

V usage is TRBV9 and J usage is TRBJ2-3; 10 nucleotides agree with TRBD1. The junction had 10 bases not matched to a gene; V was cut back by 3 bases and J by 6 bases. Germline CDR1 SGDLS, CDR2 YYNGEE. This CDR3 comprises 16 residues. As DNA, the CDR3 is TGTGCCAGCAGCGACAAGACAGGGGGCGCGTACGATACGCAGTATTTT. Amino acid sequence: CASSDKTGGAYDTQYF.

The CDR3: CASSLDGPGEQYF. The CDR3 DNA sequence: TGTGCCAGCAGCCTTGACGGCCCAGGGGAGCAGTACTTC. J is TRBJ2-7 and V is TRBV9, with a tentative D call TRBD1 (5 bases). The CDR3 is made up of 13 amino acids. The V gene's germline CDR1 is SGDLS and CDR2 YYNGEE. V was shortened by 4 bases and J by 7 bases, with 15 bases between the two germline ends.

The rearrangement uses TRBV5-1 and TRBJ2-7, with a tentative D call TRBD1 (6 bases). Trimming stripped 8 bases from V and 3 bases from J, with 12 bases between. Germline values: CDR1 SGHRS, CDR2 YFSETQ. This CDR3 is 12 amino acids long. The CDR3 here is CASMDSHYEQYF. As DNA, the CDR3 is TGCGCCAGTATGGACAGCCACTACGAGCAGTACTTC.

The genes are TRBV5-1 and TRBJ1-1; a possible D gene is TRBD1 (6 bases). Trimming pared 1 base from V and 3 bases from J, leaving 10 bases between. This CDR3 is 14 amino acids long. Germline lookup yields CDR1 SGHRS and CDR2 YFSETQ. The CDR3 DNA reads TGCGCCAGCAGCTTGTACCCAGGGGACACTGAAGCTTTCTTT. Translated, it gives CASSLYPGDTEAFF.

The chain combines TRBV5-1 with TRBJ1-6; D unclear. CDR3 length: 13 amino acids. Trimming removed 2 bases from V and 10 bases from J, with 10 bases in between. Per germline, CDR1 SGHRS and CDR2 YFSETQ. The CDR3 bases are TGCGCCAGCAGCTTCGAGGGAGGGTCACCCCTCCACTTT. Translating it yields CASSFEGGSPLHF. Variable domain in full (rest from reference TRBV5-1 and TRBJ1-6): KAGVTQTPRYLIKTRGQQVTLSCSPISGHRSVSWYQQTPGQGLQFLFEYFSETQRNKGNFPGRFSGRQFSNSRSEMNVSTLELGDSALYLCASSFEGGSPLHFGNGTRLTVT.

The rearrangement uses TRBV6-1 and TRBJ1-1; D uncertain. Trimming took 2 bases from V and 5 from J, leaving 12 bases between them. The CDR3 extends over 14 amino acids. Per the germline V gene, CDR1 is MNHNS and CDR2 is SASEGT. CDR3 sequence (DNA): TGTGCCAGCAGTGAATCCTCCCGTGGTACTGAAGCTTTCTTT. This sequence encodes CASSESSRGTEAFF.

The chain links TRBV21-1 to TRBJ1-2; TRBD1 is taken as the D call from the table, unchecked against the DNA. TRBV21-1 is a recognized pseudogene. The CDR3 runs to 13 residues. CDR3 in DNA: TGTGCCAGCAGCGACAGGGAAAGCTATGGCTACACCTTC. Protein sequence: CASSDRESYGYTF.

The CDR3, as DNA: TGTGCCAGTAGTCTGGGACAGGGGAACACTGAAGCTTTCTTT. Its protein is CASSLGQGNTEAFF. The rearrangement links TRBV19 to TRBJ1-1, with 9 bases lining up with TRBD1. This CDR3 is 14 amino acids long. Germline CDR1 reads LNHDA; CDR2 reads SQIVND (reference sequence). Trimming took 5 bases from V and 1 from J; bases not matched to a gene: 2.

This clone was picked up a small number of times. Other DNA sequences within the sample encode an identical CDR3. The CDR3 loop reads CASSLGSNTEAFF. In nucleotides, the CDR3 is TGTGCCAGCAGCTTGGGCAGTAACACTGAAGCTTTCTTT. This chain joins TRBV7-9 and TRBJ1-1; no clear D. Trimming left V 3 bases short and J 2 bases short, with 7 bases between. The CDR3 is 13 residues long. Germline V lookup: CDR1 SEHNR, CDR2 FQNEAQ (reference sequence).